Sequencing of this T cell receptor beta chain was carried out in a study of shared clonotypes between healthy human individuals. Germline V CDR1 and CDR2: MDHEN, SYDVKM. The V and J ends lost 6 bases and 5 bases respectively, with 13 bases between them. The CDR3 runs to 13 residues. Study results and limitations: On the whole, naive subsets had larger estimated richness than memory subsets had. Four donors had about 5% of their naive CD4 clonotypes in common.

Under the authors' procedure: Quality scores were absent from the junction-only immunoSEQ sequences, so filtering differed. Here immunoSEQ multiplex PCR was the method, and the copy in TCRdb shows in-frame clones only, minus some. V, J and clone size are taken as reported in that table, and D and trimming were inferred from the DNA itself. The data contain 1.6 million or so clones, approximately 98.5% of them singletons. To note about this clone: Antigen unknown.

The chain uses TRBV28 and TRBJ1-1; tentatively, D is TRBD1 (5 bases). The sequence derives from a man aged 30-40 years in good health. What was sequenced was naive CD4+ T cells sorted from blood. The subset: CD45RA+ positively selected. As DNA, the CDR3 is TGTGCCAGCAGACTGCACGGGGGGACTGAAGCTTTCTTT. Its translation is CASRLHGGTEAFF.